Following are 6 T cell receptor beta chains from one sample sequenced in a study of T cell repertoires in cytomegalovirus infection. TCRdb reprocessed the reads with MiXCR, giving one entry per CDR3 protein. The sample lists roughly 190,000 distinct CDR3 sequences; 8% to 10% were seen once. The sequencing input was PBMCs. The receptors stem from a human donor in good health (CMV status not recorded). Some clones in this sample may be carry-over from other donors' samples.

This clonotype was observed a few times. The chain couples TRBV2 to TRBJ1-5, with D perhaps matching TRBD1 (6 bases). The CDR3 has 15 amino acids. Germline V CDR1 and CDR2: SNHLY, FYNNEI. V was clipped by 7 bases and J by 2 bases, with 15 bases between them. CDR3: CASTQQQGGNQPQHF. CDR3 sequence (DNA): TGTGCCAGCACCCAACAACAGGGAGGCAATCAGCCCCAGCATTTT.

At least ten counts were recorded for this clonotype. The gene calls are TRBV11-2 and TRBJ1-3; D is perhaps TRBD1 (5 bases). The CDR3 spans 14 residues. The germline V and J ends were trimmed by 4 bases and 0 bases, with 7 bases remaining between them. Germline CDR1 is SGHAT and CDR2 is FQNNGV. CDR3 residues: CASSSGISGNTIYF. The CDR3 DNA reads TGTGCCAGCAGCTCAGGGATCTCTGGAAACACCATATATTTT.

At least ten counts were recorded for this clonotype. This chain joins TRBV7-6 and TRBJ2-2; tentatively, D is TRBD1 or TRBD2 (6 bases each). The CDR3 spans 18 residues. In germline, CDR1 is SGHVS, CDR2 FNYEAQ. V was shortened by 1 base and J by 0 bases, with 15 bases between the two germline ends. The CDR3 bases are TGTGCCAGCAGCTTAGTTGCAGGGGAGGATGCGAACACCGGGGAGCTGTTTTTT. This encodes CASSLVAGEDANTGELFF. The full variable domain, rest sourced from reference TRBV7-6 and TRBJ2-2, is GAGVSQSPRYKVTKRGQDVALRCDPISGHVSLYWYRQALGQGPEFLTYFNYEAQQDKSGLPNDRFSAERPEGSISTLTIQRTEQRDSAMYRCASSLVAGEDANTGELFFGEGSRLTVL.

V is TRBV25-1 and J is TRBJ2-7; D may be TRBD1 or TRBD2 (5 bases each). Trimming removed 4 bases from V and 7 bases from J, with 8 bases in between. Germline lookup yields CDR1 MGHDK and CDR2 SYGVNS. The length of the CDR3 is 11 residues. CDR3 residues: CASSGGGEQYF. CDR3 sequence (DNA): TGTGCCAGCAGTGGTGGGGGAGAGCAGTACTTC.

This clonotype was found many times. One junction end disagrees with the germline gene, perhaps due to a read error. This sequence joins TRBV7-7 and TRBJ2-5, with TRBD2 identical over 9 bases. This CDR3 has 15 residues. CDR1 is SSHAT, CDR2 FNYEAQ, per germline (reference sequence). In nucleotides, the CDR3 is TGTGCTAGCAGCCATAGCGGGAGTGGGCAAGAGACCCAGTACTTC. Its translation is CASSHSGSGQETQYF.

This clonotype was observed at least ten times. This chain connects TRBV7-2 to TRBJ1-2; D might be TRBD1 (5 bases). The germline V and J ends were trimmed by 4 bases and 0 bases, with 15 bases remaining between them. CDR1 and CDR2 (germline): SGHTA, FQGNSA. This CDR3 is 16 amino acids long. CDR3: CASSSVGGSSNYGYTF. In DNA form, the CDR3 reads TGTGCCAGCAGCTCAGTGGGGGGAAGTTCTAACTATGGCTACACCTTC.